This T cell receptor (beta chain) comes out of a study of cytomegalovirus exposure and HLA in healthy donors. In the study overall: Most donors, 70% to 85% of 350 to 450 genotyped, fell in the Caucasian-associated ancestry cluster.

13 Jbeta primers and 60 Vbeta primers were used for the PCR. Generated by immunoSEQ multiplex PCR, the TCRdb table keeps only in-frame clones and is missing some. The sample records approximately 190,000 clones, about 90% being singletons. Study outcomes and limitations: The likely origin of a cluster of highly shared sequence variants was a sequencing artifact.

The V and J ends lost 9 bases and 3 bases respectively, with 8 bases between them. The CDR3 has 11 amino acids. CDR1 and CDR2 (germline): MNHEY, SVGAGI. This clone has a handful of counts. No antigen is known for it. The sequencing input was PBMCs. The gene calls are TRBV6-5 and TRBJ1-2; D ambiguous. This TCR was sampled from a boy between 2 and 10 years old in good health and CMV-seronegative. The CDR3, as DNA: TGTGCCAGTGCCGCGGACTATGGCTACACCTTC. It specifies CASAADYGYTF.